The next 18 T cell receptor beta chains were all read from a single sample in a study of T cell clonality in common variable immunodeficiency. Clones were sequenced by immunoSEQ multiplex PCR, and TCRdb holds only the in-frame ones, with some missing. The sample includes 45,000 to 55,000 clones, none of them occurring once. The sequenced sample consisted of peripheral blood mononuclear cells. Receptors were obtained from a person aged 18 to 69 in good health.

This clone was observed at least ten times. One end of the junction is discordant with germline, which a read error may explain. The read comes to an end 3 residues before the CDR3 does, leaving the germline J gene to fill in the end. This sequence joins TRBV4-2 and TRBJ2-6, with a weak D call TRBD1 (5 bases). This CDR3 is 12 amino acids long. Looked up from germline, CDR1 is LGHNA and CDR2 is YNFKEQ. The part of the CDR3 DNA that was read is TGCGCCAGCAGCCAAGATAAGGGGGTC. It is translated as CASSQDKGV. The full CDR3 reads CASSQDKGVLTF.

This clone was observed a few times. The CDR3 extends 3 residues past the end of the read, so its final part is completed from the germline J gene. The V gene is TRBV18, the J gene TRBJ1-1, with D hard to call. Germline CDR1 and CDR2: KGHSH and LQKENI. The CDR3 spans 14 residues. Here the CDR3 reads CASSPTSGPYEAFF. CDR3 bases read: TGTGCCAGCTCACCGACTAGCGGTCCTTACGAG.

Points on this clone: The CDR3 end falls 3 residues outside the read, so it is completed with the germline J gene. The gene calls are TRBV19 and TRBJ1-5, with unresolved D. Per germline, CDR1 LNHDA and CDR2 SQIVND (reference sequence). Trimming took off 5 bases at V and 1 base at J, with 9 bases between the two ends. There are 14 residues in the CDR3. The sequenced part of the CDR3 DNA is TGTGCCAGTAGTCTCTACAGAAGCAATCAGCCC. Residues: CASSLYRSNQP. The full CDR3 is CASSLYRSNQPQHF.

This clone showed up many times. The CDR3 end lies 3 residues beyond the end of the read and is filled in from the germline J gene. This sample also contains other DNA sequences that code for the same CDR3. This rearrangement joins TRBV19 to TRBJ2-7, with D unresolved. The CDR3 runs 14 residues. V gave up 7 bases and J gave up 1 base, with 14 bases separating them. From germline, CDR1 is LNHDA and CDR2 SQIVND (reference sequence). The CDR3 here is CASTKTGVSYEQYF. The sequenced part of the CDR3 DNA is TGTGCCAGTACCAAGACTGGCGTATCCTACGAG.

Incomplete CDR3 DNA: TGTGCCAGCTCACTGGATGGACAGGGAAGATTCAGA. Translation gives CASSLDGQGRFR. The complete CDR3 protein is CASSLDGQGRFRAFF. The chain links TRBV18 to TRBJ1-1, with 8 nucleotides matching TRBD1. The read ends 3 residues shy of where the CDR3 ends; the end is completed using the germline J gene. Per germline, CDR1 KGHSH and CDR2 LQKENI. This CDR3 comprises 15 residues.

This clone was seen repeatedly, ten times or more. The missing CDR3 end, 3 residues past where the read stops, is filled in from the germline J gene. The rearrangement joins TRBV5-1 to TRBJ2-1; 8 bases match TRBD2. J lost 5 bases, V lost 2 bases, and 9 bases had no gene match. The CDR3 runs to 16 residues. CDR1 is SGHRS and CDR2 is YFSETQ in the germline V gene. CDR3 DNA (partial): TGCGCCAGCAGCTTCTCCATAGCGGGAACCCACAATGAG. Encoded protein: CASSFSIAGTHNE. The entire CDR3 sequence reads CASSFSIAGTHNEQFF. Full variable domain (outside the CDR3, taken from reference TRBV5-1 and TRBJ2-1): KAGVTQTPRYLIKTRGQQVTLSCSPISGHRSVSWYQQTPGQGLQFLFEYFSETQRNKGNFPGRFSGRQFSNSRSEMNVSTLELGDSALYLCASSFSIAGTHNEQFFGPGTRLTVL.

This clone was seen repeatedly, ten times or more. The CDR3 end is not reached by the read, which stops 3 residues before it; the germline J gene fills it in. The chain carries TRBV5-5 and TRBJ2-6; TRBD1 agrees at 8 bases. Germline-derived CDR1 and CDR2 are SGHKS and YYEKEE (reference sequence). This CDR3 region has 15 residues. Unmatched junction bases numbered 6, after V lost 7 bases and J lost 3 bases. The CDR3 is CASWLRGRGANVLTF. The DNA read from the CDR3 is TGTGCCAGCTGGCTCAGGGGGCGTGGGGCCAACGTC.

In this sample, this clone turned up many times. Read coverage stops 3 residues before the CDR3 terminus; the germline J gene supplies the remainder. V usage is TRBV18 and J usage is TRBJ1-1, with D tentatively TRBD1 (5 bases). The CDR3 loop spans 14 amino acids. In germline, CDR1 is KGHSH, CDR2 LQKENI. The V and J ends lost 5 bases and 1 base respectively, with 11 bases between them. The CDR3 here is CASSSPTENTEAFF. The sequenced part of the CDR3 DNA is TGTGCCAGCTCATCCCCGACAGAGAACACTGAA.

At least ten counts were recorded for this clone. From the germline J gene comes the end of the CDR3, since the read stops 3 residues before it. The chain combines TRBV20-1 with TRBJ2-2; no clear D. Trimming removed 2 bases from V and 0 bases from J, with 7 bases in between. The CDR3 loop spans 14 amino acids. CDR1 and CDR2 from the germline V gene are DFQATT and SNEGSKA (reference sequence). The CDR3 is CSARIFPNTGELFF. The part of the CDR3 DNA that was read is TGCAGTGCTAGAATCTTCCCGAACACCGGGGAG.

This clone was picked up many times. The CDR3 end lies 3 residues beyond the end of the read and is filled in from the germline J gene. This rearrangement joins TRBV5-1 to TRBJ2-1, with D perhaps matching TRBD1 or TRBD2 (5 bases each). There are 16 residues in the CDR3. CDR1 and CDR2 from the germline V gene are SGHRS and YFSETQ. V was clipped by 2 bases and J by 5 bases, with 17 bases between them. Incomplete CDR3 DNA: TGCGCCAGCAGCTTTTTCTCAGGGAGAGTCAACAATGAG. This gives the protein CASSFFSGRVNNE. In full, the CDR3 is CASSFFSGRVNNEQFF. The whole variable domain, remainder taken from reference TRBV5-1 and TRBJ2-1, is KAGVTQTPRYLIKTRGQQVTLSCSPISGHRSVSWYQQTPGQGLQFLFEYFSETQRNKGNFPGRFSGRQFSNSRSEMNVSTLELGDSALYLCASSFFSGRVNNEQFFGPGTRLTVL.

The sample holds many counts of this clone. The sequenced fragment ends 3 residues before the CDR3 boundary, so the rest is inferred from the germline J gene. J is TRBJ1-4 and V is TRBV28, with 9 bases aligning to TRBD1. J was trimmed by 8 bases and V by 2 bases; bases with no gene match: 9. This CDR3 region has 16 residues. Germline V gene data show CDR1 as MDHEN and CDR2 as SYDVKM. The CDR3 DNA, read in part, is TGTGCCAGCAGTTTAATGCCGGGACAGGGAACCGAAAAA. Residues: CASSLMPGQGTEK. The full CDR3 protein reads CASSLMPGQGTEKLFF.

This clone occurred a few times. The read halts 3 residues ahead of the CDR3 end, with the missing end drawn from the germline J gene. The chain is built from TRBV19 and TRBJ1-2, with 10 bases matching TRBD1. This CDR3 is built from 17 residues. The germline gives CDR1 LNHDA, CDR2 SQIVND (reference sequence). Losses at the gene ends were 6 bases for V and 4 bases for J; bases not matched to a gene: 14. The CDR3 DNA, read in part, is TGTGCCAGTAGCTACGGGACAGGGGTTTATAGCGCCTATGGC. Encoded protein: CASSYGTGVYSAYG. The CDR3 as a whole reads CASSYGTGVYSAYGYTF. Variable domain in full (rest from reference TRBV19 and TRBJ1-2): DGGITQSPKYLFRKEGQNVTLSCEQNLNHDAMYWYRQDPGQGLRLIYYSQIVNDFQKGDIAEGYSVSREKKESFPLTVTSAQKNPTAFYLCASSYGTGVYSAYGYTFGSGTRLTVV.

This clone was observed at least ten times. The read finishes 3 residues shy of the CDR3 end, and the germline J gene is used to complete it. This sequence joins TRBV5-6 and TRBJ2-7, with D maybe TRBD1 (5 bases). Germline-derived CDR1 and CDR2 are SGHDT and YYEEEE. CDR3 length: 13 residues. Trimming pared 0 bases from V and 3 bases from J, leaving 7 bases between. CDR3 protein: CASSLGQHYEQYF. CDR3 DNA (partial): TGTGCCAGCAGCTTGGGACAGCACTACGAG.

In its sample, this clone was seen many times. The CDR3 extends 3 residues past the end of the read, so its final part is completed from the germline J gene. J is TRBJ1-6 and V is TRBV7-2, with D perhaps TRBD1 (5 bases). The CDR3 is 15 residues long. V lost 6 bases, J lost 8 bases, and 17 bases lay in between. Germline lookup yields CDR1 SGHTA and CDR2 FQGNSA. The CDR3 reads CASSQMGGSDSPLHF. CDR3 bases read: TGTGCCAGCAGTCAAATGGGGGGTAGCGATTCACCC.

This clone was recorded at least ten times. CDR3: CASSWTSETYHTGELFF. CDR3 bases read: TGTGCCAGTAGTTGGACTAGCGAGACCTATCACACCGGGGAG. This chain connects TRBV19 to TRBJ2-2, with 9 bases identical to TRBD2. The read gets to within 3 residues of the CDR3 end, and the germline J gene fills in the rest. The ends lost 5 bases at V and 3 bases at J; junction bases unmatched: 10. This CDR3 region has 17 residues. CDR1 is LNHDA and CDR2 is SQIVND in the germline V gene (reference sequence).

At least ten counts were recorded for this clone. The read stops 3 residues short of the end of the CDR3; the missing end is completed from the germline J gene. The chain joins TRBV10-3 to TRBJ1-2; 9 nucleotides agree with TRBD1. The germline CDR1 and CDR2 sequences are ENHRY and SYGVKD. The length of the CDR3 is 14 residues. The V gene end was trimmed by 6 bases and the J gene end by 2 bases; junction bases not matched to a gene: 4. The DNA read from the CDR3 is TGTGCCATCAGCCCCGGACAGGGGAACTATGGC. It translates to CAISPGQGNYG. The full CDR3 is CAISPGQGNYGYTF.

This clone showed up many times. The read stops 3 residues short of the end of the CDR3; the missing end is completed from the germline J gene. The chain uses TRBV29-1 and TRBJ2-5; tentative D call: TRBD1 (6 bases). Trimming removed 3 bases from V and 1 base from J, with 9 bases in between. The germline CDR1 and CDR2 sequences are SQVTM and ANQGSEA. The CDR3 spans 13 residues. The part of the CDR3 DNA that was read is TGCAGCGTTGACGGACAGCTCCAAGAGACC. The encoded protein is CSVDGQLQET. The full CDR3 protein is CSVDGQLQETQYF.

This clone was observed at least ten times. The DNA ends 3 residues before the CDR3 does, and the rest of the CDR3 is filled in from the germline J gene. The gene calls are TRBV7-3 and TRBJ2-1, with D unresolved. Trimming pared 3 bases from V and 6 bases from J, leaving 18 bases between. The germline V gene encodes CDR1 SGHTA and CDR2 FQGTGA. The CDR3 has 16 residues. This chain's CDR3 is CASSLTPQDLPNEQFF. CDR3 DNA (partial): TGTGCCAGCAGCTTGACCCCCCAGGATTTACCCAATGAG.